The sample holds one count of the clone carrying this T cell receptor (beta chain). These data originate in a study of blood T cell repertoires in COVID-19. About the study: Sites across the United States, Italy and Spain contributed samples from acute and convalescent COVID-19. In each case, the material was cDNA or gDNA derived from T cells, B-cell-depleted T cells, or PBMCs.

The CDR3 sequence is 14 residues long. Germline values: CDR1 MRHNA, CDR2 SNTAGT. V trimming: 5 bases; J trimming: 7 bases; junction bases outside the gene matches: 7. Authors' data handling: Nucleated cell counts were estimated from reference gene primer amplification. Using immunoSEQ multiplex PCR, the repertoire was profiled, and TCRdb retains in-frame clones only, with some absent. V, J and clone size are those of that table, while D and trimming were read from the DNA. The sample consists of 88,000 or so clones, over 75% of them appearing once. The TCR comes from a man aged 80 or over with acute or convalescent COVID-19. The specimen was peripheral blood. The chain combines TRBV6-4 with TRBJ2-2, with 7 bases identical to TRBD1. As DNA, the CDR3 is TGTGCCAGCAGTAGCGAGACAGGGATCGGGGAGCTGTTTTTT. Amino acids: CASSSETGIGELFF.